The subject of this entry is one T cell receptor beta chain. As yet, its antigen is unknown. The data belong to a study of immune evolution from preneoplasia to lung adenocarcinoma. V shed 5 bases and J 2 bases; nucleotides not matched to a gene: 8. Per germline, CDR1 SGHTA and CDR2 FQGTGA. The CDR3 extends over 17 amino acids. Overall study results and limits: Compared with EGFR-mutant or double wild-type lesions, KRAS-mutant nodules were more clonal.

The assay was immunoSEQ multiplex PCR, and TCRdb's table has in-frame clones only and misses some. This table has thousands of clones, 65% to 90% appearing once. The receptor comes from a person in their sixties or seventies with lung adenocarcinoma. What was sequenced was FFPE minimally invasive lung adenocarcinoma tissue. This chain connects TRBV7-3 to TRBJ2-2; 10 bases map to TRBD2. The CDR3: CASSPGLAAFNTGELFF. The CDR3 bases are TGTGCCAGCAGCCCAGGACTAGCGGCCTTCAACACCGGGGAGCTGTTTTTT. Together with reference TRBV7-3 and TRBJ2-2, the CDR3 gives the full variable domain: GAGVSQTPSNKVTEKGKYVELRCDPISGHTALYWYRQSLGQGPEFLIYFQGTGAADDSGLPNDRFFAVRPEGSVSTLKIQRTERGDSAVYLCASSPGLAAFNTGELFFGEGSRLTVL.